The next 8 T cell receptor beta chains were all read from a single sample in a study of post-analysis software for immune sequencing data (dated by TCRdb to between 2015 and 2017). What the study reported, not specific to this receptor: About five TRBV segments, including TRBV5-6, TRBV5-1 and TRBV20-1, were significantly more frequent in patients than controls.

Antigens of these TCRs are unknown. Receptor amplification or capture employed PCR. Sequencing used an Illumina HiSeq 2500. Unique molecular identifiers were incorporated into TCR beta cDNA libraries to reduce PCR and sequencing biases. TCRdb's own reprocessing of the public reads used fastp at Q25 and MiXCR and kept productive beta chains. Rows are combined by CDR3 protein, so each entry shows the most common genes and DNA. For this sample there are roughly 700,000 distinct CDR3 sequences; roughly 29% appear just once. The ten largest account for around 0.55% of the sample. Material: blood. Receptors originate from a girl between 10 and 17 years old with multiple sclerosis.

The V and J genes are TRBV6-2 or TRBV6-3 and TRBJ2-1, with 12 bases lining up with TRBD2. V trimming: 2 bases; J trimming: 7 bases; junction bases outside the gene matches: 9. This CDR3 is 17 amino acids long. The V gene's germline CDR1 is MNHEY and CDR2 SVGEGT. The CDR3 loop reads CASSYRGLAGGVNEQFF. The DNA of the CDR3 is TGTGCCAGCAGTTACCGAGGGCTAGCGGGAGGGGTTAATGAGCAGTTCTTC.

CDR3 sequence (DNA): TGCAGTGCTAGATTGGTCGGGGGAGGGCGGGCAGATACGCAGTATTTT. Its protein product is CSARLVGGGRADTQYF. This sequence joins TRBV20-1 and TRBJ2-3, with 7 bases fitting TRBD2. Looked up from germline, CDR1 is DFQATT and CDR2 is SNEGSKA (reference sequence). V trimming: 2 bases; J trimming: 4 bases; junction bases outside the gene matches: 12. The CDR3 covers 16 residues.

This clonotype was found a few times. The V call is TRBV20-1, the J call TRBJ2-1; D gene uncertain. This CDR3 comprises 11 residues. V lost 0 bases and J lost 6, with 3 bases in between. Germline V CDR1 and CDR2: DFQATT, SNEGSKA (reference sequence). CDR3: CSAREANEQFF. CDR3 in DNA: TGCAGTGCTAGAGAGGCCAATGAGCAGTTCTTC.

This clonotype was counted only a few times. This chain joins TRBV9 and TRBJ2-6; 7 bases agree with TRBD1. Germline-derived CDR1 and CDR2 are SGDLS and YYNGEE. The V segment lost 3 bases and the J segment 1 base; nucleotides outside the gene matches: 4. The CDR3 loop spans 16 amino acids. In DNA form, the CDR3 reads TGTGCCAGCAGCGGATACAGGGGTTCTGGGGCCAACGTCCTGACTTTC. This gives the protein CASSGYRGSGANVLTF.

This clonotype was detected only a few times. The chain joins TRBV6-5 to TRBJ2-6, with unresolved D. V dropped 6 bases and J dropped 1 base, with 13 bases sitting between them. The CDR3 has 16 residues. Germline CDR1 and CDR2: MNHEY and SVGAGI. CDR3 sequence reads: CASRTMLRSGANVLTF. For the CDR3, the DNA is TGTGCCAGCAGAACGATGCTCCGATCTGGGGCCAACGTCCTGACTTTC.

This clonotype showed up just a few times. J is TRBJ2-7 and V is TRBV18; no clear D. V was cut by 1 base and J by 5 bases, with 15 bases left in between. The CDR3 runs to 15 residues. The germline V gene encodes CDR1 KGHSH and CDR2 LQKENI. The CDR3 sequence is CASSPLSAPRDEQYF. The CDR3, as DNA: TGTGCCAGCTCACCACTTTCGGCCCCTCGGGACGAGCAGTACTTC.

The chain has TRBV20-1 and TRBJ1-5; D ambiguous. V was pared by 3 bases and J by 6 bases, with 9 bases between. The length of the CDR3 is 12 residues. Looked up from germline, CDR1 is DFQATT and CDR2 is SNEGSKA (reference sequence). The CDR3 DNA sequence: TGCAGTGCTAGTGCCGGGTTTCAGCCCCAGCATTTT. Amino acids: CSASAGFQPQHF.

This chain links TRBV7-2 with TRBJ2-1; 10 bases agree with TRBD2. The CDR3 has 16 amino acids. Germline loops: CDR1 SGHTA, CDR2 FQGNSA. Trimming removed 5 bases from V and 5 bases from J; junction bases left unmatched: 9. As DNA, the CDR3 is TGTGCCAGCAGCCCTTCTAGCGGGGGTGCGCACAATGAGCAGTTCTTC. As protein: CASSPSSGGAHNEQFF.